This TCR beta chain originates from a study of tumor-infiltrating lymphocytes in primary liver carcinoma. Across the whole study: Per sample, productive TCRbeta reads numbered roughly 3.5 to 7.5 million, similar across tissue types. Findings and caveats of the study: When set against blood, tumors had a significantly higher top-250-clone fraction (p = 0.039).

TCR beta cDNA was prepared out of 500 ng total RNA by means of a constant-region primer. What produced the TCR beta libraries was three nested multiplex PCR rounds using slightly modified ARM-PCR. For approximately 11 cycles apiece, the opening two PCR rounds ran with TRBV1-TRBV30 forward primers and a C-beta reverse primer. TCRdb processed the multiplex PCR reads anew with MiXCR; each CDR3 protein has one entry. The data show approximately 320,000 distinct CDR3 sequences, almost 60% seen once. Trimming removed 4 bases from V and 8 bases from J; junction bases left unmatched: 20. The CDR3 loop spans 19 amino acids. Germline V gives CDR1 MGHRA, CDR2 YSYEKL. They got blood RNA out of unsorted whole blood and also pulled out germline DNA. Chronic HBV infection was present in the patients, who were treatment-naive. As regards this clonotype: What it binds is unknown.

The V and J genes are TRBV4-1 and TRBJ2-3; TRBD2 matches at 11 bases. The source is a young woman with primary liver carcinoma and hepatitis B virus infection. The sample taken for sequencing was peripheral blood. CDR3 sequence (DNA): TGCGCCAGCAGCCCCGGGGGGCTCGTAGCGGGAGGGCCTGAAGGTACGCAGTATTTT. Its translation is CASSPGGLVAGGPEGTQYF.